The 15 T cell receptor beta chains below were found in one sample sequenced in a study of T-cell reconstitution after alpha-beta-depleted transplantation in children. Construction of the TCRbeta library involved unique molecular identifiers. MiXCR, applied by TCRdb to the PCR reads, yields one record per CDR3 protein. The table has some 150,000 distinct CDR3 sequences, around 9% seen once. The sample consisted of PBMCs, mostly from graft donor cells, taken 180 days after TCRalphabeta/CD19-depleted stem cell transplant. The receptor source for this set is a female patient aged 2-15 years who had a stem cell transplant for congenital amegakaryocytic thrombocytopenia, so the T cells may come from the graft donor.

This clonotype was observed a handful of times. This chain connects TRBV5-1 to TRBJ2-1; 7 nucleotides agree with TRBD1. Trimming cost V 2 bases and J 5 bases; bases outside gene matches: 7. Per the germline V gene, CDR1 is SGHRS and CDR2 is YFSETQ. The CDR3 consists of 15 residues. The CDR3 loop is CASSFEGAGNNEQFF. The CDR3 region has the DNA TGCGCCAGCAGCTTTGAGGGGGCAGGGAACAATGAGCAGTTCTTC. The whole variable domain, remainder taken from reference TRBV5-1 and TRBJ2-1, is KAGVTQTPRYLIKTRGQQVTLSCSPISGHRSVSWYQQTPGQGLQFLFEYFSETQRNKGNFPGRFSGRQFSNSRSEMNVSTLELGDSALYLCASSFEGAGNNEQFFGPGTRLTVL.

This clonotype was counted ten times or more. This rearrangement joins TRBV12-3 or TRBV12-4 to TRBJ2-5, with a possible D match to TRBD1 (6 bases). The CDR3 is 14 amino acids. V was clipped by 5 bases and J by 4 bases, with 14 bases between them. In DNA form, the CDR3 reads TGTGCCAGCAGTCCACACAGGGTCCGAGAGACCCAGTACTTC. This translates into CASSPHRVRETQYF.

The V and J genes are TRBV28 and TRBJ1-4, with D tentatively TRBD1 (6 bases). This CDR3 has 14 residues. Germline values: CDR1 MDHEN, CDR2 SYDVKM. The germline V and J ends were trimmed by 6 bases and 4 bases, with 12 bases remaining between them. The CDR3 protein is CASSTGPNNEKLFF. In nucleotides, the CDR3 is TGTGCCAGCAGCACAGGGCCTAATAATGAAAAACTGTTTTTT.

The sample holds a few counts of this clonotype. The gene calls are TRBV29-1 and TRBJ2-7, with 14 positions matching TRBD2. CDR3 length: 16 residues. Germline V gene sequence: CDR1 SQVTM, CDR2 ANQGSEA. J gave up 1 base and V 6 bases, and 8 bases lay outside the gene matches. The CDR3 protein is CSVTGLAGEPSYEQYF. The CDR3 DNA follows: TGCAGCGTAACGGGACTAGCGGGAGAACCATCCTACGAGCAGTACTTC.

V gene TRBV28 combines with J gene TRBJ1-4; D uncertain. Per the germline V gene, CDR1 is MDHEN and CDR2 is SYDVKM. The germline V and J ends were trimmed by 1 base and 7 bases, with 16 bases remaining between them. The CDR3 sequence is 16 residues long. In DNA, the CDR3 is TGTGCCAGCAGTTTATATGAGACTGGCCGGAGTGAAAAACTGTTTTTT. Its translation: CASSLYETGRSEKLFF.

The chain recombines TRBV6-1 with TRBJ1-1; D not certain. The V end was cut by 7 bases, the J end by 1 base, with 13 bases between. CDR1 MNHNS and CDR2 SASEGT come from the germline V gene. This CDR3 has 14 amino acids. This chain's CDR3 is CASKIGGTNTEAFF. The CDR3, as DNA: TGTGCCAGCAAAATAGGTGGTACGAACACTGAAGCTTTCTTT.

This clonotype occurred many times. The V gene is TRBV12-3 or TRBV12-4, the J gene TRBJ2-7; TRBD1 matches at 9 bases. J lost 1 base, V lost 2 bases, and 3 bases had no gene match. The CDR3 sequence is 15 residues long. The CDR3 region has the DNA TGTGCCAGCAGTTTAACCGGACAGGGGTCCTACGAGCAGTACTTC. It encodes CASSLTGQGSYEQYF.

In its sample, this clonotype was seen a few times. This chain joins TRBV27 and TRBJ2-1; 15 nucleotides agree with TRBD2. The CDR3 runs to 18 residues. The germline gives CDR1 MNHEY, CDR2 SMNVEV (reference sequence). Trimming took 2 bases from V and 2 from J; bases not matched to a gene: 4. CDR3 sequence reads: CASSLKGLAGGPYNEQFF. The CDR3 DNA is TGTGCCAGCAGTTTAAAGGGACTAGCGGGGGGCCCCTACAATGAGCAGTTCTTC.

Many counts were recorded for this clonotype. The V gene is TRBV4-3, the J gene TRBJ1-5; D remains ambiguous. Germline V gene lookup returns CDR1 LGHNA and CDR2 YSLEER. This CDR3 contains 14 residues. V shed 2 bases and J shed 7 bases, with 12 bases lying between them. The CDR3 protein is CASSQPAWAQPQHF. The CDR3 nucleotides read TGCGCCAGCAGCCAACCAGCTTGGGCCCAGCCCCAGCATTTT.

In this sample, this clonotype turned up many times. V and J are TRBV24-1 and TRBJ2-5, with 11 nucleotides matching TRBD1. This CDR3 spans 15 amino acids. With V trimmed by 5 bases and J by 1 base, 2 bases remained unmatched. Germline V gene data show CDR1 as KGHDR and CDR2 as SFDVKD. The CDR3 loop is CATSVGQGAQETQYF. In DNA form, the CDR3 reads TGTGCCACCAGTGTAGGACAGGGGGCCCAAGAGACCCAGTACTTC.

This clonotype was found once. The CDR3 DNA is TGTGCCAGCAGTGAACAGGGGTGGAAAGGGTCCCAGCATTTT. This encodes CASSEQGWKGSQHF. This chain joins TRBV6-1 and TRBJ1-5, with D possibly TRBD1 on 6 matching bases. The length of the CDR3 is 14 residues. The ends were cut back, 2 bases at V and 11 bases at J, with 16 bases in the middle. Germline-derived CDR1 and CDR2 are MNHNS and SASEGT.

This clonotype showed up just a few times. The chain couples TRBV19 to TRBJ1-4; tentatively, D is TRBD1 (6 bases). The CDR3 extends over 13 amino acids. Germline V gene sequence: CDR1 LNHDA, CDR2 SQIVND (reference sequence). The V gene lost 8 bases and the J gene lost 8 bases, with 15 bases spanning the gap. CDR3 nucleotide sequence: TGTGCCAGTTGCCAGGGGAGTTACGAAAAACTGTTTTTT. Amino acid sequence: CASCQGSYEKLFF.

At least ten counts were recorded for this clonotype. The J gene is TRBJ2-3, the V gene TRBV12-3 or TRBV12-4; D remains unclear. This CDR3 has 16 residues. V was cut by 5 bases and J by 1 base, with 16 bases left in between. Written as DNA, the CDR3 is TGTGCCAGCAGTACTGGCCCATATACCCGCACAGATACGCAGTATTTT. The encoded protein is CASSTGPYTRTDTQYF.

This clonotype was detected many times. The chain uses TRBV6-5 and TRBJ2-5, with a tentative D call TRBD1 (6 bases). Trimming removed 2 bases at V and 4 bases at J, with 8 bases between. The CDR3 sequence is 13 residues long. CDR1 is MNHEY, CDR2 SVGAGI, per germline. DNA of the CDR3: TGTGCCAGCAGTTACAGGGGGAGAGAGACCCAGTACTTC. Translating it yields CASSYRGRETQYF.

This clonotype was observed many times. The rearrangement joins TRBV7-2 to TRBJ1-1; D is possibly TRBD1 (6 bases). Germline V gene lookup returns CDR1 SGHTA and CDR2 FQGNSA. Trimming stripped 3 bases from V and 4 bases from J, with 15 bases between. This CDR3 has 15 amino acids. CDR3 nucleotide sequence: TGTGCCAGCAGCTTCAGGGGCTGGGGTGGCACTGAAGCTTTCTTT. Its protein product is CASSFRGWGGTEAFF.